These 27 T cell receptor beta chains came from one sample sequenced in a study of cytomegalovirus exposure and HLA in healthy donors. PCR was performed using 60 Vbeta and 13 Jbeta primers. Measured with immunoSEQ multiplex PCR; TCRdb has only the in-frame clones, and not every one. This sample has over 150,000 clones; approximately 84% occur once, and the top ten carry around 0.21%. The sample taken for sequencing was PBMCs. These receptors were taken from a girl under three years old in good health and CMV-seronegative.

V gene TRBV15 combines with J gene TRBJ1-4, with 8 nucleotides matching TRBD1. There are 16 residues in the CDR3. Germline V gene data show CDR1 as LNHNV and CDR2 as YYDKDF (reference sequence). V lost 0 bases to trimming and J lost 7 bases; unmatched junction nucleotides: 7. CDR3 amino acids: CATSRERRQGSEKLFF. CDR3 bases: TGTGCCACCAGCAGAGAAAGGAGACAGGGGAGTGAAAAACTGTTTTTT.

V and J are TRBV4-1 and TRBJ1-6; D remains unclear. Trimming pared 0 bases from V and 9 bases from J, leaving 9 bases between. CDR3 length: 14 amino acids. CDR1 is MGHRA and CDR2 is YSYEKL in the germline V gene. The CDR3 here is CASSQEASVSPLHF. The DNA for the CDR3 is TGCGCCAGCAGCCAAGAGGCCAGCGTTTCACCCCTCCACTTT.

This clone was observed once. This sequence joins TRBV27 and TRBJ2-6; 9 bases are shared with TRBD1. This CDR3 is 17 amino acids long. The germline V gene has CDR1 MNHEY and CDR2 SMNVEV (reference sequence). The J segment lost 0 bases and the V segment lost 6 bases, leaving 6 bases of the junction unmatched. The CDR3 reads CASSRTGDFSGANVLTF. CDR3 sequence (DNA): TGTGCCAGCAGCCGGACAGGGGATTTCTCTGGGGCCAACGTCCTGACTTTC. Combining the CDR3 with reference TRBV27 and TRBJ2-6 gives the whole variable domain EAQVTQNPRYLITVTGKKLTVTCSQNMNHEYMSWYRQDPGLGLRQIYYSMNVEVTDKGDVPEGYKVSRKEKRNFPLILESPSPNQTSLYFCASSRTGDFSGANVLTFGAGSRLTVL.

This sequence joins TRBV7-8 and TRBJ1-6, with unresolved D. V lost 2 bases and J lost 0, with 8 bases in between. The CDR3 consists of 16 residues. Per the germline V gene, CDR1 is SGHVS and CDR2 is FQNEAQ. The CDR3 sequence: CASSLYGDSYNSPLHF. The CDR3 nucleotides are TGTGCCAGCAGCTTATACGGGGACTCCTATAATTCACCCCTCCACTTT.

The chain combines TRBV2 with TRBJ2-1, with D possibly TRBD2 on 6 matching bases. V lost 6 bases and J lost 5, with 17 bases in between. CDR1 is SNHLY and CDR2 is FYNNEI in the germline V gene. The CDR3 length is 15 residues. CDR3 nucleotide sequence: TGTGCCAGCAGGAACCCGGGACTTGCTCACAATGAGCAGTTCTTC. This translates into CASRNPGLAHNEQFF.

The chain joins TRBV7-3 to TRBJ2-3, with 10 bases that match TRBD2. The J segment lost 9 bases and the V segment lost 3 bases, leaving 9 bases of the junction unmatched. CDR1 is SGHTA and CDR2 is FQGTGA in the germline V gene. This CDR3 region has 15 residues. CDR3 residues: CASSLGLASIQTQYF. As DNA, the CDR3 is TGTGCCAGCAGCTTGGGACTAGCGAGTATACAAACGCAGTATTTT.

The chain has TRBV27 and TRBJ1-1; TRBD1 matches at 7 bases. There are 15 residues in the CDR3. J gave up 0 bases and V 3 bases, and 4 bases lay outside the gene matches. The germline CDR1 and CDR2 sequences are MNHEY and SMNVEV (reference sequence). CDR3 nucleotides: TGTGCCAGCAGTTTGACAGGGCCCTTGAACACTGAAGCTTTCTTT. Amino acid sequence: CASSLTGPLNTEAFF.

This clone appeared once. This chain uses TRBV30 with TRBJ1-5; TRBD1 matches 7 bases. The CDR3 totals 14 residues. Per germline, CDR1 GTSNPN and CDR2 SVGIG (reference sequence). V lost 3 bases and J lost 6; bases outside the gene matches: 8. The CDR3 is CAWSRTGAGQPQHF. CDR3 sequence (DNA): TGTGCCTGGAGCCGAACAGGGGCGGGTCAGCCCCAGCATTTT.

The chain has TRBV21-1 and TRBJ2-7; the tabulated D call, TRBD1, remains unverified against the DNA. TRBV21-1 is labeled a pseudogene. The CDR3 is 17 residues long. As DNA, the CDR3 is TGTGCCAGCAGCGGGATCCCCCGGGACAGGGTTGCCTACGAGCAGTACTTC. This codes for CASSGIPRDRVAYEQYF.

This chain links TRBV4-2 with TRBJ2-1; 13 positions match TRBD2. The CDR3 totals 20 residues. From germline, CDR1 is LGHNA and CDR2 YNFKEQ. With V trimmed by 2 bases and J by 1 base, 11 bases remained unmatched. CDR3 amino acids: CASSQRGGTSGEGSYNEQFF. CDR3 coding DNA: TGTGCCAGCAGCCAAAGAGGGGGGACTAGCGGGGAGGGGTCCTACAATGAGCAGTTCTTC.

The genes are TRBV5-4 and TRBJ2-7, with a weak D call TRBD2 (7 bases). The CDR3 runs 15 residues. V lost 3 bases, J lost 0 bases, and 13 bases lay in between. Germline V gives CDR1 SGHNT, CDR2 YYREEE (reference sequence). In nucleotides, the CDR3 is TGTGCCAGCAGCTCACCAGGGGAGGGCTCCTACGAGCAGTACTTC. Translation: CASSSPGEGSYEQYF.

Regarding this clone: An end of the junction does not agree with germline; a read error may underlie this. This chain joins TRBV7-7 and TRBJ2-7; weak D call: TRBD2 (6 bases). Germline-derived CDR1 and CDR2 are SSHAT and FNYEAQ (reference sequence). The CDR3 contains 15 residues. CDR3 protein: CASSAGTEGTYEQYF. CDR3 coding DNA: TGTGCTAGCAGCGCGGGGACGGAGGGGACTTACGAGCAGTACTTC.

The CDR3, as DNA: TGTGCCAGCAGCGTAACAGGGGGCTTTCATGCAAAACTGTTTTTT. Amino acids: CASSVTGGFHAKLFF. This chain connects TRBV9 to TRBJ1-4, with TRBD1 matching 9 bases. J gave up 10 bases and V 1 base, and 8 bases lay outside the gene matches. In germline, CDR1 is SGDLS, CDR2 YYNGEE. The CDR3 sequence is 15 residues long.

The chain links TRBV5-1 to TRBJ2-3, with a tentative D call TRBD1 (6 bases). Germline V gene data show CDR1 as SGHRS and CDR2 as YFSETQ. CDR3 length: 12 residues. V lost 4 bases and J lost 9, with 12 bases in between. CDR3 protein: CASSLAGETQYF. DNA of the CDR3: TGCGCCAGCAGCCTCGCAGGGGAAACGCAGTATTTT.

The chain recombines TRBV18 with TRBJ2-7; 7 bases agree with TRBD2. With 3 bases clipped from V and 7 bases from J, the junction kept 12 bases outside the gene matches. The length of the CDR3 is 15 residues. CDR1 is KGHSH and CDR2 is LQKENI in the germline V gene. CDR3 residues: CASSPKMGGDLEQYF. CDR3 bases: TGTGCCAGCTCACCCAAGATGGGGGGGGATCTGGAGCAGTACTTC.

CDR3 sequence: CATSRDAGMEKLFF. CDR3 coding DNA: TGTGCCACCAGCAGAGATGCAGGGATGGAAAAACTGTTTTTT. The chain employs TRBV15 and TRBJ1-4, with D maybe TRBD1 (5 bases). The V gene lost 0 bases and the J gene lost 8 bases, with 10 bases spanning the gap. Looked up from germline, CDR1 is LNHNV and CDR2 is YYDKDF (reference sequence). The length of the CDR3 is 14 residues.

The chain combines TRBV27 with TRBJ2-7; 7 nucleotides line up with TRBD1. Germline CDR1 is MNHEY and CDR2 is SMNVEV (reference sequence). This CDR3 comprises 14 residues. V lost 2 bases to trimming and J lost 5 bases; unmatched junction nucleotides: 6. The CDR3 reads CASSLASDRHEQYF. As DNA, the CDR3 is TGTGCCAGCAGTTTAGCGTCGGACAGGCACGAGCAGTACTTC.

The rearrangement links TRBV4-1 to TRBJ2-7; TRBD1 matches 7 bases. Germline loops: CDR1 MGHRA, CDR2 YSYEKL. The CDR3 is made up of 16 amino acids. Trimming took 4 bases from V and 7 from J; bases not matched to a gene: 16. CDR3 bases: TGCGCCAGCAGCCCAGGGTCCGGGACAGACCCTTTTGAGCAGTACTTC. Translating gives CASSPGSGTDPFEQYF.

The chain recombines TRBV27 with TRBJ2-5, with 8 bases matching TRBD2. J gave up 11 bases and V 3 bases, and 11 bases lay outside the gene matches. This CDR3 is built from 14 residues. Germline values: CDR1 MNHEY, CDR2 SMNVEV (reference sequence). CDR3 DNA: TGTGCCAGCAGTTTTAGCGGGGAGTCGGATAAGCAGTACTTC. Protein sequence: CASSFSGESDKQYF.

The chain has TRBV5-4 and TRBJ2-7, with 16 bases that match TRBD2. The CDR3 runs 17 residues. CDR1 is SGHNT, CDR2 YYREEE, per germline (reference sequence). Germline trimming cut 0 bases from V and 11 bases from J; bases unmatched to any gene: 11. The CDR3 DNA sequence: TGTGCCAGCAGCTTGGAACCGGGACTAGCGGGGGGGCCCCCTAAGTACTTC. Amino acid sequence: CASSLEPGLAGGPPKYF.

The V and J genes are TRBV6-5 and TRBJ2-5; TRBD1 agrees at 7 bases. Germline V gene lookup returns CDR1 MNHEY and CDR2 SVGAGI. The CDR3 spans 15 residues. Trimming took 6 bases from V and 4 from J; bases not matched to a gene: 11. The CDR3 DNA reads TGTGCCAGCAGGCAGATACAGGGGTCGGGAGAGACCCAGTACTTC. Translated: CASRQIQGSGETQYF.

CDR3 region: CASRSGDTEAFF. In DNA, the CDR3 is TGTGCCAGCAGGTCAGGGGACACTGAAGCTTTCTTT. This chain links TRBV13 with TRBJ1-1, with D possibly TRBD1 on 6 matching bases. The length of the CDR3 is 12 residues. Trimming removed 6 bases from V and 3 bases from J, with 8 bases in between. In germline, CDR1 is PRHDT, CDR2 FYEKMQ (reference sequence).

This clone was seen a handful of times. The chain combines TRBV9 with TRBJ2-5, with 9 bases identical to TRBD2. This CDR3 has 15 amino acids. Losses at the gene ends were 0 bases for V and 7 bases for J; bases not matched to a gene: 7. Germline CDR1 is SGDLS and CDR2 is YYNGEE. CDR3 protein: CASSVEAGGRGTQYF. CDR3 DNA: TGTGCCAGCAGCGTAGAGGCGGGAGGGCGAGGGACCCAGTACTTC.

The chain links TRBV4-2 to TRBJ2-5; 7 nucleotides line up with TRBD2. The J call may be mistaken, given a closer DNA end match to TRBJ2-7. The CDR3 totals 17 residues. CDR1 is LGHNA, CDR2 YNFKEQ, per germline. The CDR3 is CASSEAASGLITYEQYF. The CDR3 coding sequence is TGTGCCAGCAGCGAAGCGGCTAGCGGCCTAATAACCTACGAGCAGTACTTC.

This chain connects TRBV5-1 to TRBJ2-7, with D perhaps matching TRBD1 (5 bases). Germline assignment: CDR1 SGHRS and CDR2 YFSETQ. The length of the CDR3 is 13 residues. Deletions cut 6 bases from V and 4 bases from J, with 14 bases between. Written as DNA, the CDR3 is TGCGCCAGCAACCAGGGCTCTGGTTACGAGCAGTACTTC. Amino acids: CASNQGSGYEQYF.

The CDR3 sequence is CASSTGAGGPYEQYF. The CDR3 DNA reads as TGTGCCAGCAGCACCGGGGCGGGAGGGCCCTACGAGCAGTACTTC. This chain joins TRBV5-4 and TRBJ2-7; TRBD2 matches 9 bases. The CDR3 has 15 residues. Germline CDR1 reads SGHNT; CDR2 reads YYREEE (reference sequence). V lost 4 bases to trimming and J lost 2 bases; unmatched junction nucleotides: 7.

The genes are TRBV7-2 and TRBJ2-7, with 14 bases matching TRBD2. Germline V lookup: CDR1 SGHTA, CDR2 FQGNSA. Trimming removed 0 bases from V and 4 bases from J; junction bases left unmatched: 2. The CDR3 has 16 residues. CDR3 in amino acids: CASSLAGTSGRYEQYF. DNA of the CDR3: TGTGCCAGCAGCTTAGCCGGGACTAGCGGGAGATACGAGCAGTACTTC.